A single sample gave rise to the 27 T cell receptor beta chains below, sequenced in a study of blood T cell repertoires in COVID-19. Only in-frame clones appear in the TCRdb table, and some are missing; sequencing was by immunoSEQ multiplex PCR. The profile shows more than 20,000 clones, about 89% of them singletons. The specimen was peripheral blood. These receptors were taken from a human donor with active COVID-19. The donor label of this sample is uncertain.

The J gene is TRBJ2-3, the V gene TRBV10-3, with 14 bases aligning to TRBD2. Trimming at V came to 0 bases and at J to 2 bases, leaving 4 bases not matched to a gene. Germline loops: CDR1 ENHRY, CDR2 SYGVKD. The CDR3 runs to 18 residues. The CDR3 nucleotides read TGTGCCATCAGTGAGTCTGGGACTAGCGGGAGAATCACAGATACGCAGTATTTT. Protein product: CAISESGTSGRITDTQYF.

DNA for the CDR3: TGTGCCAGCAGTGCGCAATCCGGGACAGGAGCTAACTATGGCTACACCTTC. Protein: CASSAQSGTGANYGYTF. J is TRBJ1-2 and V is TRBV28; 8 bases agree with TRBD1. The CDR3 runs 17 residues. J gave up 0 bases and V 5 bases, and 11 bases lay outside the gene matches. Per the germline V gene, CDR1 is MDHEN and CDR2 is SYDVKM.

CDR3 coding DNA: TGTGCCACCAGCAGAGACCTCCGACAGGGGGCGTATGGCTACACCTTC. Translating it yields CATSRDLRQGAYGYTF. This chain uses TRBV15 with TRBJ1-2, with 10 nucleotides matching TRBD1. V was clipped by 0 bases and J by 5 bases; unmatched bases: 6. The CDR3 sequence is 16 residues long. The germline V gene encodes CDR1 LNHNV and CDR2 YYDKDF (reference sequence).

The CDR3 protein is CASSRRTGVEQFF. In DNA, the CDR3 is TGCGCCAGCAGCCGGAGGACAGGGGTTGAGCAGTTCTTC. This sequence joins TRBV4-3 and TRBJ2-1; 9 bases are a match to TRBD1. CDR3 size: 13 residues. Looked up from germline, CDR1 is LGHNA and CDR2 is YSLEER. Germline trimming cut 4 bases from V and 9 bases from J; bases unmatched to any gene: 4.

A single count supports this clone. J is TRBJ2-7 and V is TRBV13; 7 nucleotides line up with TRBD1. V lost 1 base and J lost 9; bases outside the gene matches: 6. This CDR3 is built from 13 residues. Germline V gives CDR1 PRHDT, CDR2 FYEKMQ (reference sequence). CDR3 coding DNA: TGTGCCAGCAGCTTAGAAGAAACAGGGGCGCAGTACTTC. Its translation is CASSLEETGAQYF.

The chain recombines TRBV28 with TRBJ1-2; D remains ambiguous. Trimming took 3 bases from V and 2 from J, leaving 7 bases between them. The CDR3 contains 13 residues. CDR1 is MDHEN, CDR2 SYDVKM, per germline. CDR3 in DNA: TGTGCCAGCAGTTTGGCCCCCAACTATGGCTACACCTTC. This codes for CASSLAPNYGYTF.

V and J are TRBV6-1 and TRBJ2-7; no reliable D call. CDR1 is MNHNS and CDR2 is SASEGT in the germline V gene. V was shortened by 2 bases and J by 3 bases, with 20 bases between the two germline ends. CDR3 size: 17 residues. The CDR3 nucleotides are TGTGCCAGCAGTGAATTCCCACGAGTCCAAACCAACTACGAGCAGTACTTC. As protein: CASSEFPRVQTNYEQYF.

The chain recombines TRBV11-2 with TRBJ1-3; D is perhaps TRBD1 (6 bases). Germline CDR1 SGHAT, CDR2 FQNNGV. The CDR3 totals 14 residues. Between the trimmed V and J ends, which lost 5 bases and 0 bases, there was a span of 8 bases. The CDR3 sequence is CASSPGASGNTIYF. The CDR3 nucleotides read TGTGCCAGCAGCCCAGGGGCCTCTGGAAACACCATATATTTT.

The chain uses TRBV7-3 and TRBJ2-7; a weak D match, TRBD1 (5 bases). Germline V CDR1 and CDR2: SGHTA, FQGTGA. The length of the CDR3 is 12 residues. V was clipped by 5 bases and J by 2 bases, with 7 bases between them. CDR3 residues: CASSPDTYEQYF. The CDR3, as DNA: TGTGCCAGCAGCCCGGACACCTACGAGCAGTACTTC.

CDR3 residues: CASSSGASGAYEQYF. CDR3 nucleotides: TGTGCCAGCTCTTCCGGGGCTAGCGGGGCCTACGAGCAGTACTTC. The V call is TRBV25-1, the J call TRBJ2-7, with 9 bases identical to TRBD2. CDR1 MGHDK and CDR2 SYGVNS come from the germline V gene. The CDR3 runs 15 residues. V lost 8 bases, J lost 2 bases, and 10 bases stayed unmatched.

V usage is TRBV27 and J usage is TRBJ1-2, with 7 bases identical to TRBD1. The CDR3 is made up of 13 amino acids. V lost 3 bases, J lost 6 bases, and 4 bases stayed unmatched. Per germline, CDR1 MNHEY and CDR2 SMNVEV (reference sequence). CDR3 region: CASSFEGGNGYTF. The CDR3 DNA follows: TGTGCCAGCAGTTTCGAAGGGGGCAATGGCTACACCTTC.

This chain uses TRBV3-1 (or the pseudogene TRBV3-2) with TRBJ1-1; TRBD1 matches 7 bases. CDR3 length: 12 amino acids. Per germline, CDR1 LGHDT and CDR2 YNNKEL (reference sequence). V was clipped by 3 bases and J by 8 bases; unmatched bases: 3. CDR3 in amino acids: CASSQGGQEAFF. The CDR3 DNA sequence: TGTGCCAGCAGCCAGGGGGGACAGGAAGCTTTCTTT.

The rearrangement uses TRBV28 and TRBJ1-4; tentative D call: TRBD1 (6 bases). Germline CDR1 is MDHEN and CDR2 is SYDVKM. The CDR3 runs to 15 residues. The ends were cut back, 6 bases at V and 4 bases at J, with 15 bases in the middle. The CDR3 coding sequence is TGTGCCAGCAGAGTGTTACAGGGCCTTAATGAAAAACTGTTTTTT. This codes for CASRVLQGLNEKLFF.

In its sample, this clone was seen a few times. The chain employs TRBV4-1 and TRBJ2-1; D is possibly TRBD2 (6 bases). Germline CDR1 MGHRA, CDR2 YSYEKL. Trimming shortened V by 1 base and J by 4 bases, and 17 bases separated the two germline ends. The CDR3 sequence is 17 residues long. In nucleotides, the CDR3 is TGCGCCAGCAGCCAAGCCCCTCCGGGGGACTTATACAATGAGCAGTTCTTC. This encodes CASSQAPPGDLYNEQFF.

V and J are TRBV11-2 and TRBJ2-7, with a possible D match to TRBD2 (6 bases). Germline V gene lookup returns CDR1 SGHAT and CDR2 FQNNGV. The CDR3 length is 16 residues. V gave up 5 bases and J gave up 1 base, with 18 bases separating them. The CDR3 DNA sequence: TGTGCCAGCAGCACCTTGCAGGGAGGCCGGTCCTACGAGCAGTACTTC. This codes for CASSTLQGGRSYEQYF. The full variable domain, its missing parts supplied by reference TRBV11-2 and TRBJ2-7, is EAGVAQSPRYKIIEKRQSVAFWCNPISGHATLYWYQQILGQGPKLLIQFQNNGVVDDSQLPKDRFSAERLKGVDSTLKIQPAKLEDSAVYLCASSTLQGGRSYEQYFGPGTRLTVT.

This clone was detected only a few times. The junction and the germline gene differ at one end; a read error may be behind it. This chain's CDR3 is CASSERRTEAF. In DNA form, the CDR3 reads TGTGCCAGCAGTGAAAGGAGGACAGAAGCCTTC. The chain joins TRBV6-1 to TRBJ1-2; D might be TRBD1 (6 bases). CDR3 length: 11 amino acids. Germline CDR1 is MNHNS and CDR2 is SASEGT.

This chain connects TRBV5-1 to TRBJ2-1; 10 bases map to TRBD2. The trim removed 3 bases at V and 10 bases at J, leaving 10 bases unmatched. Germline V gene data show CDR1 as SGHRS and CDR2 as YFSETQ. This CDR3 has 15 residues. CDR3 sequence reads: CASSSPSGGALEQFF. The CDR3 nucleotides are TGCGCCAGCAGCTCGCCCAGCGGGGGGGCCCTGGAGCAGTTCTTC.

This clone was seen only a few times. The chain couples TRBV4-3 to TRBJ1-2; 7 positions agree with TRBD1. Germline assignment: CDR1 LGHNA and CDR2 YSLEER. V lost 4 bases to trimming and J lost 7 bases; unmatched junction nucleotides: 12. This CDR3 is 15 amino acids long. The CDR3 DNA follows: TGCGCCAGCAGCCGCAATCTCCAGACAGGGCCTGGCTACACCTTC. The encoded protein is CASSRNLQTGPGYTF.

V usage is TRBV30 and J usage is TRBJ1-5; D not resolved. The CDR3 runs to 13 residues. Trimming cost V 2 bases and J 4 bases, with 9 bases left between them. Germline V gives CDR1 GTSNPN, CDR2 SVGIG (reference sequence). The CDR3 sequence: CAWSHGPNQPQHF. CDR3 nucleotides: TGTGCCTGGAGTCATGGGCCGAATCAGCCCCAGCATTTT.

The V and J genes are TRBV5-1 and TRBJ2-3, with 7 bases lining up with TRBD2. This CDR3 region has 17 residues. CDR1 and CDR2 (germline): SGHRS, YFSETQ. J was trimmed by 2 bases and V by 0 bases; bases with no gene match: 9. CDR3 sequence: CASSLDGGTTYTDTQYF. The DNA for the CDR3 is TGCGCCAGCAGCTTGGACGGGGGGACTACCTACACAGATACGCAGTATTTT.

This sequence joins TRBV11-2 and TRBJ2-7; possibly TRBD1 for D (6 bases). V was pared by 3 bases and J by 6 bases, with 18 bases between. CDR1 and CDR2 (germline): SGHAT, FQNNGV. This CDR3 has 15 residues. DNA of the CDR3: TGTGCCAGCAGCTTTAGGACAACGTCAGGGGCCGAGCAGTACTTC. Protein product: CASSFRTTSGAEQYF. Full variable domain (remainder filled in from reference TRBV11-2 and TRBJ2-7): EAGVAQSPRYKIIEKRQSVAFWCNPISGHATLYWYQQILGQGPKLLIQFQNNGVVDDSQLPKDRFSAERLKGVDSTLKIQPAKLEDSAVYLCASSFRTTSGAEQYFGPGTRLTVT.

The chain employs TRBV7-2 and TRBJ2-2; D is uncertain. CDR3 length: 13 amino acids. Trimming shortened V by 2 bases and J by 6 bases, and 7 bases separated the two germline ends. CDR1 and CDR2 (germline): SGHTA, FQGNSA. CDR3 region: CASSLNSAGELFF. The DNA for the CDR3 is TGTGCCAGCAGCTTAAATTCGGCCGGGGAGCTGTTTTTT.

This clone has just a few counts. The chain joins TRBV5-4 to TRBJ1-2, with 8 bases that match TRBD1. V shed 4 bases, J shed 2 bases, and the junction held 10 bases outside the gene matches. Germline V gene sequence: CDR1 SGHNT, CDR2 YYREEE (reference sequence). This CDR3 comprises 16 residues. CDR3 loop: CASSLPIGQGNYGYTF. The CDR3 DNA reads TGTGCCAGCAGCCTACCCATCGGACAGGGAAACTATGGCTACACCTTC.

This chain connects TRBV4-3 to TRBJ2-3; the match to TRBD2 covers 7 bases. V lost 0 bases and J lost 0; bases outside the gene matches: 6. Germline V gives CDR1 LGHNA, CDR2 YSLEER. This CDR3 region has 17 residues. The CDR3 sequence is CASSQDPLAASTDTQYF. The CDR3 nucleotides read TGCGCCAGCAGCCAAGACCCTCTAGCGGCTAGCACAGATACGCAGTATTTT.

This chain uses TRBV6-5 with TRBJ1-1; D is unresolved. CDR1 and CDR2 (germline): MNHEY, SVGAGI. V lost 10 bases to trimming and J lost 0 bases, with 12 bases between them. CDR3 size: 13 residues. CDR3 bases: TGTGCCATTAAATCAGATATGAACACTGAAGCTTTCTTT. Its protein product is CAIKSDMNTEAFF.

This sequence joins TRBV7-9 and TRBJ2-1; 9 positions match TRBD1. V dropped 5 bases and J dropped 2; count of bases not matched to a gene: 7. The CDR3 has 16 residues. CDR1 and CDR2 (germline): SEHNR, FQNEAQ (reference sequence). CDR3 coding DNA: TGTGCCAGCAGCGTAACCGGGACAGGGACCTACAATGAGCAGTTCTTC. This codes for CASSVTGTGTYNEQFF.

This clone was seen a single time. The chain is built from TRBV6-5 and TRBJ2-5, with D possibly matching TRBD2 (7 bases). Deletions cut 4 bases from V and 5 bases from J, with 17 bases between. Germline V CDR1 and CDR2: MNHEY, SVGAGI. The CDR3 covers 15 residues. The CDR3 coding sequence is TGTGCCAGCAGTTCTGGGGGGGCTTTCATGGAGACCCAGTACTTC. Amino acids: CASSSGGAFMETQYF.